The 5 T cell receptor beta chains reported below all come from one sample, sequenced in a study of blood T cells in healthy people across ages. Alongside a J-beta primer mix, a sample-barcoded 5' primer served in a second PCR lasting roughly 6 to 11 cycles. MiXCR, applied by TCRdb to the 5' RACE reads, yields one record per CDR3 protein. The sample lists approximately 790,000 distinct CDR3 sequences, approximately 67% occurring once. What was sequenced was blood. The receptors were sampled from a man aged 25-45 years in good health.

The genes are TRBV20-1 and TRBJ1-5, with 8 bases lining up with TRBD1. The germline V gene encodes CDR1 DFQATT and CDR2 SNEGSKA (reference sequence). V shed 5 bases, J shed 4 bases, and the junction held 7 bases outside the gene matches. The CDR3 has 14 residues. In DNA, the CDR3 is TGCAGTGCTGACAGGGGATTCGGTAATCAGCCCCAGCATTTT. This translates into CSADRGFGNQPQHF.

This clonotype was seen just once. The chain couples TRBV7-9 to TRBJ1-2, with a tentative D call TRBD1 (5 bases). Trimming shortened V by 0 bases and J by 2 bases, and 25 bases separated the two germline ends. Per the germline V gene, CDR1 is SEHNR and CDR2 is FQNEAQ (reference sequence). The CDR3 is 20 amino acids. The CDR3: CASSLARFKGRDPENYGYTF. CDR3 DNA: TGTGCCAGCAGCTTAGCGCGTTTTAAAGGTCGGGACCCAGAGAACTATGGCTACACCTTC.

J is TRBJ2-5 and V is TRBV20-1; 9 nucleotides match TRBD2. The J segment lost 5 bases and the V segment lost 3 bases, leaving 10 bases of the junction unmatched. The CDR3 is made up of 15 amino acids. From germline, CDR1 is DFQATT and CDR2 SNEGSKA (reference sequence). In DNA, the CDR3 is TGCAGTGCTAGTTCTGGCGGGGGGGCCTTTGAGACCCAGTACTTC. Translating it yields CSASSGGGAFETQYF.

A remark on this clonotype: A read error may be the cause here, since a much bigger clone is one base away. The V gene is TRBV4-1, the J gene TRBJ2-1; weak D call: TRBD2 (5 bases). Per germline, CDR1 MGHRA and CDR2 YSYEKL. Trimming removed 1 base from V and 10 bases from J, with 20 bases in between. CDR3 length equals 16 residues. DNA of the CDR3: TGCGCCAGCAGCCAAGGGAGACGAGCGGCGACGGGGGAGCAGTTCTTC. It specifies CASSQGRRAATGEQFF.

This chain connects TRBV7-8 to TRBJ1-2; no reliable D call. The germline V gene encodes CDR1 SGHVS and CDR2 FQNEAQ. This CDR3 spans 15 amino acids. V lost 2 bases and J 4 bases, leaving 14 bases between the germline ends. Here the CDR3 reads CASSLKVWPLYGYTF. The CDR3 DNA is TGTGCCAGCAGCTTAAAGGTGTGGCCCCTCTATGGCTACACCTTC.